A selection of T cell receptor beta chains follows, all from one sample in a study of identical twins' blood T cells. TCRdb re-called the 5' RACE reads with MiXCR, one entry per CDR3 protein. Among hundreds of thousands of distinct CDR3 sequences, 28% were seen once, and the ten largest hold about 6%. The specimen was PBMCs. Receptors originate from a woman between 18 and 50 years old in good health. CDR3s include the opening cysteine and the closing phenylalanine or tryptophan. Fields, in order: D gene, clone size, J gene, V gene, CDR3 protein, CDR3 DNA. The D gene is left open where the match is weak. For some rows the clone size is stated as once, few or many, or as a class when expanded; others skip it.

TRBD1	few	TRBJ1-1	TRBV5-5	CASSGRQGGSMYTEAFF	TGTGCCAGCAGCGGTCGACAGGGAGGGTCCATGTACACTGAAGCTTTCTTT
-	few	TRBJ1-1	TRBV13	CASSLGTTLGAFF	TGTGCCAGCAGCTTAGGCACTACCCTTGGAGCTTTCTTT
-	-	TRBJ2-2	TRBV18	CASSSEASNTGELFF	TGTGCCAGCTCATCCGAGGCATCGAACACCGGGGAGCTGTTTTTT
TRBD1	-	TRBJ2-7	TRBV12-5	CASGLRGTAFSYEQYF	TGTGCTAGTGGTCTGCGAGGGACAGCCTTTTCCTACGAGCAGTACTTC
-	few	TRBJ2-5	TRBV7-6	CASSPGLNQETQYF	TGTGCCAGCAGCCCGGGACTTAACCAAGAGACCCAGTACTTC
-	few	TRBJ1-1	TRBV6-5	CASVPPTLTEAFF	TGTGCCAGCGTGCCCCCCACTCTAACCGAAGCTTTCTTT
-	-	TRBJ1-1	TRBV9	CASSVASGYTEAFF	TGTGCCAGCAGCGTAGCTTCAGGTTACACTGAAGCTTTCTTT
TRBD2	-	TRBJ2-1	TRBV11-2	CASSLFSGSTYNEQFF	TGCGCCAGCAGCTTATTTAGCGGGAGTACTTACAATGAGCAGTTCTTC
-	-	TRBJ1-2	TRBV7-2	CASSLVPTPIYGYTF	TGTGCCAGCAGCTTAGTGCCCACTCCCATCTATGGCTACACCTTC
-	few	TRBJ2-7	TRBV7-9	CASSPGEGEQYF	TGTGCCAGCAGCCCAGGTGAGGGCGAGCAGTACTTC
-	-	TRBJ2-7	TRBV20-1	CSARTGDYEQYF	TGCAGTGCACGGACTGGCGACTACGAGCAGTACTTC
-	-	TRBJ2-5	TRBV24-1	CATIGRAGEGEETQYF	TGTGCCACCATCGGTCGGGCGGGAGAGGGGGAAGAGACCCAGTACTTC
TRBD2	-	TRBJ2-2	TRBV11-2	CASSLGLARNTGELFF	TGTGCCAGCAGCTTAGGACTAGCGAGAAACACCGGGGAGCTGTTTTTT
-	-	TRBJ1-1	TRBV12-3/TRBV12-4	CASRVRENTEAFF	TGTGCCAGCAGGGTGCGGGAGAACACTGAAGCTTTCTTT
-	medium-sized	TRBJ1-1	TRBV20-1	CSARGSRGDTEAFF	TGCAGTGCTAGAGGGAGCAGGGGAGACACTGAAGCTTTCTTT
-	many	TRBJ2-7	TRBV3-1	CASSQGPYEQYF	TGTGCCAGCAGCCAGGGGCCCTACGAGCAGTACTTC
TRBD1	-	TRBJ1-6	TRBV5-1	CASNSGTANSPLHF	TGCGCCAGCAACTCCGGGACAGCGAATTCACCCCTCCACTTT
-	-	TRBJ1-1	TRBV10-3	CAISESRDTEAFF	TGTGCCATCAGTGAGTCGAGGGACACTGAAGCTTTCTTT
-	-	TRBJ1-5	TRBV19	CASSIAGTVGRPQHF	TGTGCCAGTAGTATAGCCGGGACGGTAGGAAGGCCCCAGCATTTT
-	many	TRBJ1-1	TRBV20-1	CSARLIFEAFF	TGCAGTGCTAGACTCATTTTTGAAGCTTTCTTT
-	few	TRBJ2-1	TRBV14	CASSDRWTTKYNEQFF	TGTGCCAGCAGCGATAGATGGACAACTAAATACAATGAGCAGTTCTTC
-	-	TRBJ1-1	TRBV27	CASGGQGKVSPEAFF	TGTGCCTCAGGAGGGCAGGGTAAGGTCTCCCCTGAAGCTTTCTTT
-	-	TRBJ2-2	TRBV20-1	CSASPNTNTGELFF	TGCAGTGCTAGTCCTAACACCAACACCGGGGAGCTGTTTTTT